This TCR beta chain was recorded in a study of human T cells and chemical hapten exposure. Study overall: Skin of the upper inner arm, approximately 2 cm by approximately 2 cm, received 2% DPC for sensitization. Mainly, slight library volume differences in the pool made TCR yields vary.

Germline V lookup: CDR1 DFQATT, CDR2 SNEGSKA (reference sequence). Trimming cost V 5 bases and J 4 bases; bases outside gene matches: 12. The CDR3 runs to 15 residues. In the study's own analysis: Sample TCR totals centred on a median of approximately 96,000, ranging roughly 20,000 to 700,000. One entry per CDR3 protein results from TCRdb running MiXCR on the RACE reads. TCRdb's processing, not the study's, gives the V and J calls here. The sample gives approximately 340,000 distinct CDR3 sequences, approximately 6.9% of which show up once; approximately 8.9% is in the top ten. As to time point: patch test 1, 2 weeks after DPC sensitization. The treatment: therapeutic diphenylcyclopropenone sensitization with weekly scalp DPC. Alopecia patients, 18 to 70 years old and DPC-suitable, served as donors. Ten or more counts support this clonotype.

This TCR derives from a young woman with alopecia areata. Some clones in this sample may be carry-over from other donors' samples. The chain has TRBV20-1 and TRBJ2-3; TRBD2 agrees at 7 bases. Sequencing was performed on whole blood, taken in connection with sensitization to the hapten diphenylcyclopropenone (DPC). The chain's CDR3 is CSAPMGGFGSDTQYF. Written as DNA, the CDR3 is TGCAGTGCTCCAATGGGGGGGTTCGGCTCAGATACGCAGTATTTT.